The entry below describes one T cell receptor beta chain. What it recognizes is unknown. This entry belongs to a study of shared clonotypes between healthy human individuals. Study-wide results and caveats: Rarefaction curves obtained for sorted subsets showed sequencing incomplete despite large depth. A handful of donors showed sharing of about 4.7% of naive CD4 clonotypes.

Generated by immunoSEQ multiplex PCR, the TCRdb table keeps only in-frame clones and is missing some. The table lists about 120,000 clones, around two thirds of them singletons. Material: memory CD8+ T cells sorted from blood. Subset defined: CD45RO+ cells pooled with CCR7-negative TemRA cells. The origin of this receptor is a woman aged 30 to 39 in good health.

The CDR3 here is CASSLTGSAEAFF. The CDR3 nucleotides are TGTGCCAGCAGCCTAACAGGGAGCGCTGAAGCTTTCTTT. The chain is built from TRBV6-5 and TRBJ1-1; a weak D match, TRBD1 (6 bases). The CDR3 totals 13 residues. V was cut by 6 bases and J by 6 bases, with 14 bases left in between. Germline CDR1 reads MNHEY; CDR2 reads SVGAGI.